This T cell receptor beta chain was sequenced in a study of blood T cell repertoires in COVID-19. For the study at large: Samples representing acute and convalescent COVID-19 were sourced from the United States, Italy and Spain. Nucleic acid was either cDNA or gDNA, and it came from T cells, B-cell-depleted T cells, or PBMCs.

Some clones are missing from TCRdb's copy, which holds only in-frame ones; the method was immunoSEQ multiplex PCR. The sample holds 150,000 to 200,000 clones; roughly 86% are singletons and the top ten take approximately 2.6%. Germline CDR1 and CDR2: MNHEY and SVGAGI. The CDR3 contains 13 residues. Between the trimmed V and J ends, which lost 0 bases and 7 bases, there was a span of 10 bases. A Seattle source enrolled patients during active infection and followed them longitudinally. The sequence came from a woman older than 75 with COVID-19, enrolled during active disease. The specimen sequenced was peripheral blood. The V and J genes are TRBV6-5 and TRBJ2-7; D gene unclear. The CDR3, as DNA: TGTGCCAGCAGTTACTCCCGGGTTGGGGAGCAGTACTTC. It translates to CASSYSRVGEQYF.